What follows are 12 T cell receptor beta chains derived from one specimen sequenced in a study of shared clonotypes between healthy human individuals. Produced via immunoSEQ multiplex PCR; TCRdb's table is partial and in-frame only. The table has more than 2 million clones, 90% to 96% seen once. The sample consisted of naive CD4+ T cells sorted from blood. Subset noted: CD45RA+ positively selected. These receptors were collected from a man between 18 and 29 years old in good health.

This sequence joins TRBV10-1 and TRBJ2-7; no reliable D call. Germline V gene data show CDR1 as WNHNN and CDR2 as SYGVQD (reference sequence). Trimming stripped 5 bases from V and 2 bases from J, with 16 bases between. The CDR3 runs to 15 residues. The CDR3 protein is CASSLGMTPTYEQYF. DNA for the CDR3: TGCGCCAGCAGTCTGGGGATGACCCCTACCTACGAGCAGTACTTC.

V gene TRBV6-1 combines with J gene TRBJ2-7, with D maybe TRBD1 (6 bases). V lost 6 bases, J lost 3 bases, and 12 bases lay in between. The CDR3 spans 13 residues. Germline CDR1 is MNHNS and CDR2 is SASEGT. CDR3 in DNA: TGTGCCAGCAGCCCAACAGGGCGCTACGAGCAGTACTTC. Its translation is CASSPTGRYEQYF.

The rearrangement joins TRBV18 to TRBJ2-7, with TRBD1 as a possible D gene (6 bases). This CDR3 region has 17 residues. The V and J ends lost 3 bases and 2 bases respectively, with 20 bases between them. The V gene's germline CDR1 is KGHSH and CDR2 LQKENI. This CDR3 is CASSPVRQAGWPYEQYF. The CDR3 DNA sequence: TGTGCCAGCTCACCGGTCCGACAGGCTGGGTGGCCCTACGAGCAGTACTTC.

The chain carries TRBV27 and TRBJ1-6; 8 nucleotides agree with TRBD1. This CDR3 is built from 14 residues. Germline loops: CDR1 MNHEY, CDR2 SMNVEV (reference sequence). Trimming at V came to 3 bases and at J to 9 bases, leaving 4 bases not matched to a gene. The CDR3 DNA sequence: TGTGCCAGCAGTTTTCTCCAGGGGGCTTCACCCCTCCACTTT. Residues: CASSFLQGASPLHF.

This rearrangement joins TRBV5-1 to TRBJ1-4, with 8 bases aligning to TRBD1. This CDR3 is built from 17 residues. The ends lost 2 bases at V and 5 bases at J; junction bases unmatched: 11. Germline V gives CDR1 SGHRS, CDR2 YFSETQ. The CDR3 DNA is TGCGCCAGCAGCTTAGGACAGGGATCCCACGAAAATGAAAAACTGTTTTTT. It specifies CASSLGQGSHENEKLFF.

This chain uses TRBV6-1 with TRBJ1-4, with TRBD1 identical over 12 bases. V lost 8 bases and J lost 11; bases outside the gene matches: 9. Germline V lookup: CDR1 MNHNS, CDR2 SASEGT. This CDR3 has 14 amino acids. The CDR3 region is CASGTWDRGLKLFF. In DNA, the CDR3 is TGTGCCAGCGGGACGTGGGACAGGGGGCTGAAACTGTTTTTT.

The chain uses TRBV7-8 and TRBJ1-2; the D gene is possibly TRBD1 (6 bases). The CDR3 length is 17 residues. V lost 3 bases to trimming and J lost 5 bases, with 22 bases between them. Per germline, CDR1 SGHVS and CDR2 FQNEAQ. CDR3: CASSFWQGTTLDYGYTF. CDR3 sequence (DNA): TGTGCCAGCAGCTTCTGGCAGGGGACAACATTAGATTATGGCTACACCTTC.

V usage is TRBV7-2 and J usage is TRBJ2-2; possible D gene TRBD2, 6 bases. The CDR3 is 16 residues long. Trimming cost V 4 bases and J 7 bases, with 19 bases left between them. The germline gives CDR1 SGHTA, CDR2 FQGNSA. DNA of the CDR3: TGTGCCAGCAGCTCGGCGGCATCTCTCGGGGGCGGGGAGCTGTTTTTT. Translation: CASSSAASLGGGELFF.

This chain links TRBV10-3 with TRBJ2-5; 9 nucleotides match TRBD2. Germline lookup yields CDR1 ENHRY and CDR2 SYGVKD. The CDR3 consists of 13 residues. Trimming took 10 bases from V and 1 from J; bases not matched to a gene: 4. DNA of the CDR3: TGTGCCACCCAGCGGGGGGCCCAAGAGACCCAGTACTTC. Protein: CATQRGAQETQYF.

The V call is TRBV6-1, the J call TRBJ1-6; perhaps TRBD1 as D (6 bases). CDR3 length equals 15 residues. Germline V gene sequence: CDR1 MNHNS, CDR2 SASEGT. The V end lost 10 bases, the J end lost 2 bases, and 15 bases lay between the germline ends. The chain's CDR3 is CATHRELTYNSPLHF. The CDR3 region has the DNA TGTGCCACCCACAGGGAGCTCACCTATAATTCACCCCTCCACTTT.

The chain combines TRBV6-5 with TRBJ1-6; 7 bases align to TRBD1. Germline-derived CDR1 and CDR2 are MNHEY and SVGAGI. Unmatched junction bases numbered 4, after V lost 0 bases and J lost 5 bases. This CDR3 spans 16 amino acids. The CDR3 here is CASSYSWDSNNSPLHF. The CDR3 DNA reads as TGTGCCAGCAGTTACTCTTGGGACAGCAATAATTCACCCCTCCACTTT.

This chain links TRBV18 with TRBJ1-1; TRBD1 matches 10 bases. The CDR3 runs to 15 residues. After removal of 4 bases from V and 5 bases from J, the junction contained 7 bases not matched to a gene. Germline V gene sequence: CDR1 KGHSH, CDR2 LQKENI. As DNA, the CDR3 is TGTGCCAGCTCACTCGGACAGGGGGTTGGAACTGAAGCTTTCTTT. Its protein product is CASSLGQGVGTEAFF.